A single sample gave rise to the 27 T cell receptor beta chains below, sequenced in a study of blood T cell repertoires in COVID-19. Generated by immunoSEQ multiplex PCR, the TCRdb table keeps only in-frame clones and is missing some. Of over 200,000 clones listed, around 90% were seen once; the top ten hold less than 5%. Sequencing was performed on peripheral blood. The receptors stem from a man in his 60s who had recovered from COVID-19.

This clone has a handful of counts. The CDR3 spells CASTRQGGLSYGYTF. CDR3 sequence (DNA): TGTGCCAGCACGCGACAGGGAGGCCTTTCCTACGGCTACACCTTC. The V and J genes are TRBV9 and TRBJ1-2; 7 nucleotides line up with TRBD1. The junction had 16 bases not matched to a gene; V was cut back by 6 bases and J by 8 bases. Germline CDR1 reads SGDLS; CDR2 reads YYNGEE. The CDR3 spans 15 residues.

The V call is TRBV29-1, the J call TRBJ1-2; D is unresolved. The CDR3 extends over 10 amino acids. Germline V CDR1 and CDR2: SQVTM, ANQGSEA. Trimming left V 6 bases short and J 8 bases short, with 10 bases between. As DNA, the CDR3 is TGCAGCGTGAATGGGGAGGGCTACACCTTC. Protein: CSVNGEGYTF.

This chain joins TRBV6-5 and TRBJ2-7; 10 nucleotides align to TRBD2. J was trimmed by 2 bases and V by 8 bases; bases with no gene match: 9. The CDR3 contains 15 residues. Germline V gene sequence: CDR1 MNHEY, CDR2 SVGAGI. The CDR3 sequence: CASRLGLAAAYEQYF. The CDR3 DNA is TGTGCCAGCCGACTCGGACTAGCGGCTGCCTACGAGCAGTACTTC.

CDR3 protein: CASSMRAAAYEKLFF. The CDR3 DNA is TGTGCCAGTAGTATGAGGGCAGCCGCCTATGAAAAACTGTTTTTT. The rearrangement uses TRBV19 and TRBJ1-4; D call uncertain. The CDR3 is 15 residues long. From germline, CDR1 is LNHDA and CDR2 SQIVND (reference sequence). The V end lost 3 bases, the J end lost 6 bases, and 14 bases lay between the germline ends.

This clone occurred a few times. V usage is TRBV29-1 and J usage is TRBJ2-1; no clear D gene. The CDR3 has 11 residues. The V gene lost 6 bases and the J gene lost 9 bases, with 12 bases spanning the gap. Germline CDR1 SQVTM, CDR2 ANQGSEA. This CDR3 is CSVRPRSEQFF. CDR3 coding DNA: TGCAGCGTCCGACCGAGGAGTGAGCAGTTCTTC.

The chain recombines TRBV5-8 with TRBJ2-6, with a weak D call TRBD1 (5 bases). From germline, CDR1 is SGHTS and CDR2 YDEGEE. CDR3 size: 16 residues. V shed 1 base and J shed 0 bases, with 8 bases lying between them. The DNA for the CDR3 is TGTGCCAGCAGCTTGTTGGGGCTCTCTGGGGCCAACGTCCTGACTTTC. Amino acid sequence: CASSLLGLSGANVLTF.

The chain uses TRBV21-1 and TRBJ1-2; TRBD1, as called in the table, went unchecked against the DNA. TRBV21-1 constitutes a pseudogene. The CDR3 is 13 amino acids. The chain's CDR3 is CASWGQGPGGYTF. DNA of the CDR3: TGTGCCAGCTGGGGACAGGGGCCCGGTGGCTACACCTTC.

The rearrangement uses TRBV7-2 and TRBJ2-7; D gene uncertain. The length of the CDR3 is 14 residues. Trimming stripped 4 bases from V and 4 bases from J, with 14 bases between. Looked up from germline, CDR1 is SGHTA and CDR2 is FQGNSA. CDR3 coding DNA: TGTGCCAGCAGCTCCCAGCGTACCATTTACGAGCAGTACTTC. It yields the protein CASSSQRTIYEQYF. The complete variable domain, with remaining parts taken from reference TRBV7-2 and TRBJ2-7, reads GAGVSQSPSNKVTEKGKDVELRCDPISGHTALYWYRQSLGQGLEFLIYFQGNSAPDKSGLPSDRFSAERTGGSVSTLTIQRTQQEDSAVYLCASSSQRTIYEQYFGPGTRLTVT.

This clone is a singleton in its sample. The same CDR3 also results from other DNA sequences found in this sample. The V and J genes are TRBV7-9 and TRBJ2-1; 9 bases are a match to TRBD1. The CDR3 sequence is 15 residues long. The germline V gene encodes CDR1 SEHNR and CDR2 FQNEAQ (reference sequence). J lost 2 bases, V lost 4 bases, and 3 bases had no gene match. The chain's CDR3 is CASSSDRGAYNEQFF. Here the CDR3 DNA reads TGTGCCAGCAGCTCGGACAGGGGCGCCTACAATGAGCAGTTCTTC.

The count of this clone is one. This chain links TRBV4-1 with TRBJ2-3; a weak D match, TRBD2 (5 bases). The V gene lost 1 base and the J gene lost 2 bases, with 13 bases spanning the gap. There are 16 residues in the CDR3. CDR1 is MGHRA, CDR2 YSYEKL, per germline. Written as DNA, the CDR3 is TGCGCCAGCAGCCAAGTGGGGAGTATAGACACAGATACGCAGTATTTT. Translation gives CASSQVGSIDTDTQYF.

The chain carries TRBV28 and TRBJ2-7, with 8 positions matching TRBD1. The CDR3 has 11 amino acids. V was clipped by 5 bases and J by 9 bases; unmatched bases: 3. Germline V lookup: CDR1 MDHEN, CDR2 SYDVKM. The DNA of the CDR3 is TGTGCCAGCAGTACTGACAGGGGGCAGTACTTC. Protein sequence: CASSTDRGQYF.

This chain links TRBV7-3 with TRBJ1-1; D not resolved. Trimming cost V 2 bases and J 5 bases, with 12 bases left between them. Germline assignment: CDR1 SGHTA and CDR2 FQGTGA. This CDR3 has 14 residues. In DNA, the CDR3 is TGTGCCAGCAGCTTAGTCCGGGGTAGTACTGAAGCTTTCTTT. This translates into CASSLVRGSTEAFF.

This rearrangement joins TRBV2 to TRBJ1-4; the D is unclear. This CDR3 comprises 15 residues. The V and J ends lost 3 bases and 8 bases respectively, with 16 bases between them. Germline V gene data show CDR1 as SNHLY and CDR2 as FYNNEI. CDR3 in amino acids: CASSEGRAYSEKLFF. CDR3 DNA sequence: TGTGCCAGCAGTGAGGGCAGAGCTTATTCCGAAAAACTGTTTTTT.

There are a few counts of this clone. The chain is built from TRBV12-3 or TRBV12-4 and TRBJ2-5; D may be TRBD2 (6 bases). The CDR3 is 13 residues long. V was cut by 2 bases and J by 5 bases, with 9 bases left in between. The CDR3 DNA is TGTGCCAGCAGTTTACGCGGGGTTGAGACCCAGTACTTC. Its translation: CASSLRGVETQYF.

The V call is TRBV7-2, the J call TRBJ2-7; 9 nucleotides align to TRBD1. Germline V gene data show CDR1 as SGHTA and CDR2 as FQGNSA. J was trimmed by 3 bases and V by 1 base; bases with no gene match: 4. The CDR3 spans 15 residues. The CDR3 nucleotides are TGTGCCAGCAGCTTAGGGGACAGGGTCGGCTACGAGCAGTACTTC. It encodes CASSLGDRVGYEQYF.

This clone came up once. This chain connects TRBV5-4 to TRBJ1-6; 10 bases map to TRBD1. From germline, CDR1 is SGHNT and CDR2 YYREEE (reference sequence). V gave up 4 bases and J gave up 6 bases; unmatched junction bases: 4. The CDR3 contains 15 residues. The CDR3 DNA sequence: TGTGCCAGCAGCCGGGACAGGGGATCTAATTCACCCCTCCACTTT. Translated, it gives CASSRDRGSNSPLHF.

The rearrangement joins TRBV5-1 to TRBJ2-7; 11 bases are a match to TRBD2. V trimming: 5 bases; J trimming: 2 bases; junction bases outside the gene matches: 6. This CDR3 has 15 residues. Germline lookup yields CDR1 SGHRS and CDR2 YFSETQ. Here the CDR3 DNA reads TGCGCCAGCAGAGAGACTAGCGGGGCGACCTACGAGCAGTACTTC. Protein: CASRETSGATYEQYF.

The chain carries TRBV19 and TRBJ2-7, with D maybe TRBD1 (5 bases). Germline V gene lookup returns CDR1 LNHDA and CDR2 SQIVND (reference sequence). CDR3 size: 13 residues. V was pared by 2 bases and J by 4 bases, with 9 bases between. The CDR3 loop reads CASSIQGPYEQYF. The CDR3 DNA is TGTGCCAGTAGTATACAGGGCCCATACGAGCAGTACTTC.

This chain connects TRBV4-2 to TRBJ2-1, with 13 bases that match TRBD2. This CDR3 comprises 17 residues. V gave up 0 bases and J gave up 2 bases; unmatched junction bases: 1. CDR1 and CDR2 (germline): LGHNA, YNFKEQ. The chain's CDR3 is CASSQDTSGGAYNEQFF. For the CDR3, the DNA is TGTGCCAGCAGCCAAGACACTAGCGGGGGGGCCTACAATGAGCAGTTCTTC.

CDR3: CASSRDSGLETQYF. DNA for the CDR3: TGTGCCAGCAGCCGAGATAGCGGCCTAGAGACCCAGTACTTC. The chain employs TRBV7-8 and TRBJ2-5, with D perhaps TRBD2 (6 bases). V lost 5 bases and J 4 bases, leaving 14 bases between the germline ends. The germline V gene encodes CDR1 SGHVS and CDR2 FQNEAQ. The CDR3 has 14 amino acids.

The chain joins TRBV29-1 to TRBJ1-4, with D unresolved. Germline values: CDR1 SQVTM, CDR2 ANQGSEA. Trimming took 4 bases from V and 0 from J, leaving 9 bases between them. The CDR3 consists of 14 residues. CDR3 in DNA: TGCAGCGTTGGACCGCTAGCAACTAATGAAAAACTGTTTTTT. Translation: CSVGPLATNEKLFF.

The J gene is TRBJ1-2, the V gene TRBV19; no clear D gene. This CDR3 contains 16 residues. Germline assignment: CDR1 LNHDA and CDR2 SQIVND (reference sequence). V gave up 4 bases and J gave up 6 bases, with 21 bases separating them. The chain's CDR3 is CASSNDFRGRSDGYTF. The CDR3, as DNA: TGTGCCAGTAGTAACGACTTCAGAGGGAGGTCAGATGGCTACACCTTC.

Comments on this clone: The sample has other DNA sequences that encode this CDR3 too. In DNA form, the CDR3 reads TGCGCCAGCAGCTCGGGACAGGGGGCCTACGAGCAGTACTTC. It is translated as CASSSGQGAYEQYF. The rearrangement uses TRBV5-1 and TRBJ2-7; 11 positions agree with TRBD1. The V gene's germline CDR1 is SGHRS and CDR2 YFSETQ. The CDR3 loop spans 14 amino acids. The ends lost 3 bases at V and 2 bases at J; junction bases unmatched: 1.

This clone has a single count. The genes are TRBV5-4 and TRBJ1-5; possible D gene TRBD1, 5 bases. The CDR3 extends over 13 amino acids. In germline, CDR1 is SGHNT, CDR2 YYREEE (reference sequence). Trimming removed 2 bases from V and 7 bases from J, with 10 bases in between. CDR3 bases: TGTGCCAGCAGCTTAGGGGTTCGGCAGCCCCAGCATTTT. This encodes CASSLGVRQPQHF.

The rearrangement joins TRBV18 to TRBJ2-2, with D maybe TRBD1 (6 bases). Trimming stripped 3 bases from V and 6 bases from J, with 14 bases between. CDR1 is KGHSH, CDR2 LQKENI, per germline. This CDR3 has 15 amino acids. The CDR3 spells CASSPRKGGPGELFF. CDR3 DNA: TGTGCCAGCTCACCTCGGAAAGGGGGACCCGGGGAGCTGTTTTTT.

The rearrangement links TRBV4-2 to TRBJ1-1, with a possible D match to TRBD1 (6 bases). The ends were cut back, 1 base at V and 11 bases at J, with 14 bases in the middle. Looked up from germline, CDR1 is LGHNA and CDR2 is YNFKEQ. This CDR3 contains 13 residues. The CDR3 DNA reads as TGTGCCAGCAGCCAAGGAGTGGAGGGGGGGGCTTTCTTT. Translation: CASSQGVEGGAFF.

V gene TRBV14 combines with J gene TRBJ2-1; maybe TRBD2 (5 bases). Germline V CDR1 and CDR2: SGHDN, FVKESK. Trimming removed 0 bases at V and 7 bases at J, with 13 bases between. The length of the CDR3 is 15 residues. CDR3 sequence (DNA): TGTGCCAGCAGCCAAGACCACGGGGTTGGGAATGAGCAGTTCTTC. Encoded protein: CASSQDHGVGNEQFF.